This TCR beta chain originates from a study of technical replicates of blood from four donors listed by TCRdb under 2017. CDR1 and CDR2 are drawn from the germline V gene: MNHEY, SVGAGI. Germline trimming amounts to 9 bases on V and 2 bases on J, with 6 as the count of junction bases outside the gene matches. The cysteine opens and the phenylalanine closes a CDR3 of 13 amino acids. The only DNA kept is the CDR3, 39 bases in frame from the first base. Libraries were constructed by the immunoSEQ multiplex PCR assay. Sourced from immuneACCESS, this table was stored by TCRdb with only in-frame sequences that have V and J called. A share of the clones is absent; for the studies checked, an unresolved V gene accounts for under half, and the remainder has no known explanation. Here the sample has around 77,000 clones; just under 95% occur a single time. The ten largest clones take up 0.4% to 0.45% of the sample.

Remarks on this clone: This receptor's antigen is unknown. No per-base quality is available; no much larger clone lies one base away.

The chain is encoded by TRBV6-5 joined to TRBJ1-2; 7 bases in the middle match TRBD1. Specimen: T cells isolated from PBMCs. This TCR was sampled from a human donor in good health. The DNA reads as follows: TGTGCCAGTACGGGACAGACGAACTATGGCTACACCTTC. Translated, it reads CASTGQTNYGYTF.